This T cell receptor (beta chain) was captured by sequencing in a study of cytomegalovirus exposure and HLA in healthy donors. The wider study: The platform used for the 95 to 150 validation repertoires matched that of the approximately 670 first-cohort repertoires, a later analysis reported. Study-wide points: Rarity held for most TCR sequences, but there were some public TCRs that occurred in many donors.

The repertoire was sequenced with immunoSEQ multiplex PCR; TCRdb's copy has only in-frame clones and lacks some. The table records about 360,000 clones, roughly 85% of them present only once. Germline assignment: CDR1 KGHSH and CDR2 LQKENI. The CDR3 consists of 13 residues. Trimming left V 5 bases short and J 3 bases short, with 11 bases between. Of note for this clone: Its antigen is still unknown.

The chain combines TRBV18 with TRBJ2-7; D call uncertain. The sequence was obtained from a woman aged 18-29 years in good health and CMV-seronegative. The sample comprised PBMCs. CDR3 sequence: CASSINSYYEQYF. The CDR3 DNA reads TGTGCCAGCTCAATTAATTCTTACTACGAGCAGTACTTC.